Listed below are T cell receptor beta chains from one sample, sequenced in a study of T and B cells in COVID-19 patients. Using its own MiXCR run on the multiplex PCR reads, TCRdb lists one record per CDR3 protein. The data hold 6,000 or so distinct CDR3 sequences, with 33% observed a single time. The source material was blood. The receptors come from a human donor with active COVID-19. CDR3s include the opening cysteine and the closing phenylalanine or tryptophan. The order of the fields is J gene, V gene, D gene, clone size, CDR3 DNA, CDR3 protein. A D gene is named only where the DNA matches it firmly. Size values are once, few and many counts, or a class for expanded clones, and some rows have none.

TRBJ1-2	TRBV12-3/TRBV12-4	-	-	TGTGCCAGCAGCCCCGACTTCTATGGCTACACCTTC	CASSPDFYGYTF
TRBJ2-1	TRBV19	-	-	TGTGCCAGTAGTATAGTGTCCGAGTACAATGAGCAGTTCTTC	CASSIVSEYNEQFF
TRBJ2-5	TRBV20-1	TRBD1	few	TGCAGTGCTAGGGGACAGGGGGTCGGGACCCAGTACTTC	CSARGQGVGTQYF
TRBJ2-7	TRBV18	TRBD1	-	TGTGCCAGCTCACCACCGGGACAGGGAGAATACGAGCAGTACTTC	CASSPPGQGEYEQYF
TRBJ1-4	TRBV5-4	-	few	TGTGCCAGCCGGGATATGGGGGAGGGGAATGAAAAACTGTTTTTT	CASRDMGEGNEKLFF
TRBJ1-4	TRBV2	-	-	TGTGCCAGCAGTGAAAGGCAGGGAGTGGGAAAACTGTTTTTT	CASSERQGVGKLFF
TRBJ1-2	TRBV7-6	TRBD1	-	TGTGCCAGCAGAACAGGGGAGAGGGGCTACACCTTC	CASRTGERGYTF
TRBJ2-1	TRBV10-3	-	-	TGTGCCATCAGTGATAAGTTCTACAATGAGCAGTTCTTC	CAISDKFYNEQFF
TRBJ1-2	TRBV12-3/TRBV12-4	TRBD1	few	TGTGCCATCCAGTCAGGCCAGGGGGCGGGGGGCTACACCTTC	CAIQSGQGAGGYTF
TRBJ1-2	TRBV19	TRBD1	-	TGTGCCAGTAGTCTCCGGACAGGGCCCTATGGCTACACCTTC	CASSLRTGPYGYTF
TRBJ1-2	TRBV19	-	-	TGTGCCTCTGGGGGGGTCCTCGCGGCTTACTATGGCTACACCTTC	CASGGVLAAYYGYTF
TRBJ2-7	TRBV20-1	-	-	TGCAGTGCCGGCGAGGGAGGTATGGCCTACGAGCAGTACTTC	CSAGEGGMAYEQYF
TRBJ1-2	TRBV7-6	TRBD1	-	TGTGCCAGCAGCTTAGCGGGACAGGGTCCCGAGAGCTACACCTTC	CASSLAGQGPESYTF
TRBJ1-1	TRBV5-6	-	-	TGTGCCAGCAGCTTCCCAAACACTGAAGCTTTCTTT	CASSFPNTEAFF
TRBJ2-7	TRBV5-4	TRBD1	few	TGTGCCAGCAGCGAGGGACAGTACGAGCAGTACTTC	CASSEGQYEQYF
TRBJ1-4	TRBV12-3/TRBV12-4	-	few	TGTGCCAGCAACTCCGGGGGGAATAATGAAAAACTGTTTTTT	CASNSGGNNEKLFF
TRBJ2-7	TRBV11-2	TRBD1	-	TGTGCCAGCAGCCGGCCGGGACAGAGCTCCTACGAGCAGTACTTC	CASSRPGQSSYEQYF
TRBJ1-1	TRBV5-6	TRBD1	-	TGTGCCGGGGGACAGGGGAGCGACACTGAAGCTTTCTTT	CAGGQGSDTEAFF
TRBJ2-1	TRBV5-5	-	medium-sized	TGTGCCAGCAGTCTCGGACCTTCCTACAATGAGCAGTTCTTC	CASSLGPSYNEQFF
TRBJ2-7	TRBV20-1	TRBD1	-	TGCAGTGCCCCGGACAGGGGACCCTACGAGCAGTACTTC	CSAPDRGPYEQYF